These 2 T cell receptor beta chains were all obtained from the same sample, sequenced in a study of cytomegalovirus exposure and HLA in healthy donors. Only in-frame clones appear in the TCRdb table, and some are missing; sequencing was by immunoSEQ multiplex PCR. The data hold 55,000 to 80,000 clones, with 95% observed a single time. Sequencing was carried out using PBMCs. Every receptor here comes from a woman aged 18-29 years in good health and CMV-seropositive.

The CDR3 region has the DNA TGTGCCAGCAGTGAAGTGCAGGGTACTGAAGCTTTCTTT. This gives the protein CASSEVQGTEAFF. The rearrangement joins TRBV6-4 to TRBJ1-1; D perhaps matches TRBD1 (5 bases). The germline CDR1 and CDR2 sequences are MRHNA and SNTAGT. Trimming shortened V by 3 bases and J by 5 bases, and 10 bases separated the two germline ends. The CDR3 length is 13 residues.

The chain has TRBV7-9 and TRBJ2-2; 9 bases are shared with TRBD1. With 8 bases clipped from V and 2 bases from J, the junction kept 18 bases outside the gene matches. The CDR3 is 19 amino acids. Per germline, CDR1 SEHNR and CDR2 FQNEAQ (reference sequence). The DNA of the CDR3 is TGTGCCAGCGCTCCCCTCCGGGACAGGGACTCCGTAAACACCGGGGAGCTGTTTTTT. This encodes CASAPLRDRDSVNTGELFF.